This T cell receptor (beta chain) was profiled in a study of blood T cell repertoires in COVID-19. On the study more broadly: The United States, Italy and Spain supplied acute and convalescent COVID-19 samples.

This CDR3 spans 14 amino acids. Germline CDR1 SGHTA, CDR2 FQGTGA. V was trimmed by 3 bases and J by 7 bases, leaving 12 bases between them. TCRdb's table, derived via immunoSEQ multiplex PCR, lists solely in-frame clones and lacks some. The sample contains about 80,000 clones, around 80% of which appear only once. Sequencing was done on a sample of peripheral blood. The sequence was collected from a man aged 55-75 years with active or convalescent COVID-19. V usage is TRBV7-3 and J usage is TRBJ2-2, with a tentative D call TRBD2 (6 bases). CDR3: CASSFSGRGGELFF. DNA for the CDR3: TGTGCCAGCAGCTTCTCAGGGCGGGGCGGGGAGCTGTTTTTT.